This TCR beta chain was profiled in a study of cytomegalovirus exposure and HLA in healthy donors. Both 60 Vbeta primers and 13 Jbeta primers went into the PCR. TCRdb's table, derived via immunoSEQ multiplex PCR, lists solely in-frame clones and lacks some. The sample has around 150,000 clones, roughly 64% seen once. The sequencing sample was made of PBMCs. The clonotype was recovered from a woman in her 30s in good health and CMV-seropositive.

Here the CDR3 reads CASSLLAATSGNTIYF. The CDR3 nucleotides are TGTGCCAGCAGCTTACTCGCCGCTACCTCTGGAAACACCATATATTTT. The J gene is TRBJ1-3, the V gene TRBV7-8; D unclear. The CDR3 sequence is 16 residues long. V was shortened by 2 bases and J by 0 bases, with 11 bases between the two germline ends. CDR1 and CDR2 (germline): SGHVS, FQNEAQ. The complete variable domain, with remaining parts taken from reference TRBV7-8 and TRBJ1-3, reads GAGVSQSPRYKVAKRGQDVALRCDPISGHVSLFWYQQALGQGPEFLTYFQNEAQLDKSGLPSDRFFAERPEGSVSTLKIQRTQQEDSAVYLCASSLLAATSGNTIYFGEGSWLTVV.